Shown below are 27 T cell receptor beta chains from a single sample sequenced in a study of shared clonotypes between healthy human individuals. Sequenced by immunoSEQ multiplex PCR; TCRdb stores in-frame clones only, minus some. The data contain almost 750,000 clones, around 70% of them seen just once; the ten biggest clones take up approximately 2%. The specimen sequenced was memory CD4+ T cells sorted from blood. Subset denoted: CD45RA-negative fraction. These TCRs come from a woman aged 25 to 45 in good health.

The CDR3 nucleotides read TGTGCCATCAGTGAGGAACGGACCGACCTGGGTTCCCTGGATGAGCAGTTCTTC. It yields the protein CAISEERTDLGSLDEQFF. The rearrangement joins TRBV10-3 to TRBJ2-1; no firm D call. Germline CDR1 ENHRY, CDR2 SYGVKD. Trimming cost V 2 bases and J 8 bases, with 25 bases left between them. CDR3 size: 18 residues.

This chain uses TRBV11-2 with TRBJ1-1; D is unresolved. CDR3 length equals 14 residues. Trimming removed 4 bases at V and 1 base at J, with 10 bases between. In germline, CDR1 is SGHAT, CDR2 FQNNGV. CDR3 loop: CASSSGPSNTEAFF. The CDR3 DNA is TGTGCCAGCAGCTCCGGACCGTCGAACACTGAAGCTTTCTTT.

The chain couples TRBV4-1 to TRBJ2-1; D might be TRBD2 (6 bases). Germline CDR1 is MGHRA and CDR2 is YSYEKL. V was pared by 2 bases and J by 0 bases, with 8 bases between. The CDR3 contains 15 residues. The CDR3 region has the DNA TGCGCCAGCAGCCAAATCGGGAGCTCCTACAATGAGCAGTTCTTC. As protein: CASSQIGSSYNEQFF.

This clone was counted once. The V and J genes are TRBV28 and TRBJ2-7; TRBD1 is a possible D gene (6 bases). This CDR3 comprises 14 residues. The ends were cut back, 3 bases at V and 6 bases at J, with 15 bases in the middle. Per the germline V gene, CDR1 is MDHEN and CDR2 is SYDVKM. The CDR3 nucleotides read TGTGCCAGCAGTTTTCTTGGGGGCTCCGGCGAGCAGTACTTC. Translation: CASSFLGGSGEQYF.

CDR3 loop: CASSPAGLDFYEQYF. In DNA form, the CDR3 reads TGTGCCAGCTCACCCGCCGGGTTAGATTTCTACGAGCAGTACTTC. The genes are TRBV18 and TRBJ2-7; the D is unclear. CDR1 KGHSH and CDR2 LQKENI come from the germline V gene. CDR3 length: 15 residues. V was pared by 3 bases and J by 3 bases, with 15 bases between.

The DNA of the CDR3 is TGTGCCAGCAGTCCCAATGGGAACTATGGCTACACCTTC. Translating it yields CASSPNGNYGYTF. The rearrangement links TRBV6-5 to TRBJ1-2; no clear D. This CDR3 is built from 13 residues. The V end lost 5 bases, the J end lost 2 bases, and 9 bases lay between the germline ends. Germline CDR1 MNHEY, CDR2 SVGAGI.

Remarks on this clone: This sample also contains other DNA sequences that code for the same CDR3. The V and J genes are TRBV18 and TRBJ2-5; D may be TRBD2 (6 bases). The V gene's germline CDR1 is KGHSH and CDR2 LQKENI. V lost 0 bases to trimming and J lost 4 bases, with 6 bases between them. The CDR3 sequence is 13 residues long. This CDR3 reads CASSPPGGETQYF. In nucleotides, the CDR3 is TGTGCCAGCTCACCACCGGGAGGAGAGACCCAGTACTTC.

The chain joins TRBV10-3 to TRBJ2-2, with D perhaps being TRBD1 or TRBD2 (5 bases each). Germline V CDR1 and CDR2: ENHRY, SYGVKD. Trimming stripped 2 bases from V and 2 bases from J, with 12 bases between. CDR3 length equals 16 residues. The CDR3 sequence: CAISERGTDNTGELFF. CDR3 DNA sequence: TGTGCCATCAGTGAGAGAGGGACGGATAACACCGGGGAGCTGTTTTTT.

V gene TRBV18 combines with J gene TRBJ2-1; either TRBD1 or TRBD2 may supply D (5 bases each). The CDR3 has 14 residues. V shed 6 bases and J shed 4 bases, with 13 bases lying between them. Germline lookup yields CDR1 KGHSH and CDR2 LQKENI. This CDR3 reads CASSLGTNYNEQFF. CDR3 sequence (DNA): TGTGCCAGCTCCCTCGGGACCAATTACAATGAGCAGTTCTTC.

The chain joins TRBV7-1 to TRBJ2-6; D ambiguous. TRBV7-1 is sorted into the ORF group, with uncertain function. V was cut by 5 bases and J by 1 base, with 9 bases left in between. The CDR3 runs 15 residues. The CDR3 bases are TGTGCCAGCAGCGCTCAGGTATCTGGGGCCAACGTCCTGACTTTC. This translates into CASSAQVSGANVLTF.

The gene calls are TRBV28 and TRBJ2-1, with 16 positions matching TRBD2. J was trimmed by 8 bases and V by 6 bases; bases with no gene match: 19. The length of the CDR3 is 20 residues. Per the germline V gene, CDR1 is MDHEN and CDR2 is SYDVKM. CDR3 coding DNA: TGTGCCAGCAGCTTCACGGGTATGCGGGGACTAGCGGGAGGGCGCGATGAGCAGTTCTTC. Its translation: CASSFTGMRGLAGGRDEQFF.

The chain employs TRBV5-1 and TRBJ1-4, with D possibly TRBD1 on 6 matching bases. Trimming shortened V by 4 bases and J by 3 bases, and 16 bases separated the two germline ends. Germline CDR1 is SGHRS and CDR2 is YFSETQ. The CDR3 consists of 16 residues. The CDR3 protein is CASSGGRGAANEKLFF. CDR3 sequence (DNA): TGCGCCAGCAGCGGTGGCCGGGGGGCTGCTAATGAAAAACTGTTTTTT.

The rearrangement joins TRBV15 to TRBJ2-1, with 10 bases identical to TRBD2. The CDR3 loop spans 16 amino acids. From germline, CDR1 is LNHNV and CDR2 YYDKDF (reference sequence). J lost 6 bases, V lost 3 bases, and 8 bases had no gene match. CDR3 amino acids: CATSRGAGGPGNEQFF. DNA of the CDR3: TGTGCCACCAGCAGGGGAGCGGGAGGGCCGGGCAATGAGCAGTTCTTC.

This clone was counted between two and nine times. The chain couples TRBV15 to TRBJ1-1; D uncertain. The CDR3 has 16 residues. The V end was cut by 4 bases, the J end by 0 bases, with 15 bases between. Germline lookup yields CDR1 LNHNV and CDR2 YYDKDF (reference sequence). This chain's CDR3 is CATSKTSIGLNTEAFF. The CDR3 nucleotides read TGTGCCACCAGCAAAACTAGTATAGGGTTGAACACTGAAGCTTTCTTT.

The CDR3 loop reads CASSPGRFYEQYF. The CDR3 nucleotides read TGTGCCAGCTCACCGGGACGGTTCTACGAGCAGTACTTC. V is TRBV18 and J is TRBJ2-7, with D tentatively TRBD1 or TRBD2 (5 bases each). V was cut by 3 bases and J by 3 bases, with 9 bases left in between. CDR1 and CDR2 from the germline V gene are KGHSH and LQKENI. This CDR3 has 13 amino acids.

This chain links TRBV5-4 with TRBJ1-1; D remains unclear. Per germline, CDR1 SGHNT and CDR2 YYREEE (reference sequence). V lost 0 bases to trimming and J lost 2 bases, with 8 bases between them. This CDR3 comprises 14 residues. This chain's CDR3 is CASSLDRANTEAFF. CDR3 in DNA: TGTGCCAGCAGCTTGGACAGAGCTAACACTGAAGCTTTCTTT.

V usage is TRBV5-1 and J usage is TRBJ2-7; 9 nucleotides match TRBD2. Unmatched junction bases numbered 3, after V lost 2 bases and J lost 0 bases. Per germline, CDR1 SGHRS and CDR2 YFSETQ. The CDR3 loop spans 15 amino acids. The CDR3 DNA follows: TGCGCCAGCAGCTTTAGCGGGGGTAACTCCTACGAGCAGTACTTC. Its protein product is CASSFSGGNSYEQYF.

This clone was counted only a few times. V usage is TRBV5-8 and J usage is TRBJ2-4, with 9 bases lining up with TRBD2. Germline CDR1 SGHTS, CDR2 YDEGEE. There are 14 residues in the CDR3. With 1 base clipped from V and 8 bases from J, the junction kept 4 bases outside the gene matches. The DNA for the CDR3 is TGTGCCAGCAGCTTGCGGACTAGCGTTGACATTCAGTACTTC. Its translation: CASSLRTSVDIQYF.

The chain links TRBV29-1 to TRBJ1-5, with 7 bases that match TRBD1. CDR3 length equals 13 residues. Germline V gene sequence: CDR1 SQVTM, CDR2 ANQGSEA. Trimming cost V 4 bases and J 2 bases; bases outside gene matches: 2. CDR3 DNA sequence: TGCAGCGTTGCTGACAGGGGCAATCAGCCCCAGCATTTT. Protein sequence: CSVADRGNQPQHF.

This clone was observed once. The genes are TRBV2 and TRBJ1-5; tentative D call: TRBD1 (6 bases). Germline-derived CDR1 and CDR2 are SNHLY and FYNNEI. The CDR3 contains 14 residues. Between the trimmed V and J ends, which lost 4 bases and 6 bases, there was a span of 13 bases. The CDR3 spells CASSGTRGAQPQHF. CDR3 coding DNA: TGTGCCAGCAGTGGGACACGGGGGGCTCAGCCCCAGCATTTT.

The V gene is TRBV7-6, the J gene TRBJ2-2, with D unclear. CDR1 is SGHVS, CDR2 FNYEAQ, per germline. The CDR3 has 13 residues. Trimming removed 3 bases at V and 6 bases at J, with 8 bases between. The CDR3 DNA is TGTGCCAGCAGCTTTCCGACCCCCGGGGAGCTGTTTTTT. Protein sequence: CASSFPTPGELFF. Full variable domain (missing parts from reference TRBV7-6 and TRBJ2-2): GAGVSQSPRYKVTKRGQDVALRCDPISGHVSLYWYRQALGQGPEFLTYFNYEAQQDKSGLPNDRFSAERPEGSISTLTIQRTEQRDSAMYRCASSFPTPGELFFGEGSRLTVL.

The chain employs TRBV5-1 and TRBJ2-2, with D perhaps TRBD2 (6 bases). V was clipped by 6 bases and J by 5 bases, with 14 bases between them. This CDR3 is built from 14 residues. Germline V CDR1 and CDR2: SGHRS, YFSETQ. CDR3 DNA sequence: TGCGCCAGCACCCCTAGCGTTGGAACCGGGGAGCTGTTTTTT. It translates to CASTPSVGTGELFF.

A few counts support this clone. The gene calls are TRBV19 and TRBJ2-1, with D possibly matching TRBD2 (6 bases). Trimming removed 4 bases from V and 7 bases from J, with 17 bases in between. This CDR3 contains 15 residues. Germline CDR1 and CDR2: LNHDA and SQIVND (reference sequence). Written as DNA, the CDR3 is TGTGCCAGTAGTAGACCCGCCGCGGGACGAAATGAGCAGTTCTTC. Protein sequence: CASSRPAAGRNEQFF.

This clone was counted between two and nine times. DNA of the CDR3: TGTGCCAGCAGTGGGGACAGGGGGCGGTACGAGCAGTACTTC. Protein product: CASSGDRGRYEQYF. The chain uses TRBV2 and TRBJ2-7; TRBD1 agrees at 12 bases. Germline CDR1 is SNHLY and CDR2 is FYNNEI. The CDR3 has 14 residues. Unmatched junction bases numbered 2, after V lost 4 bases and J lost 4 bases.

J is TRBJ1-2 and V is TRBV30; D is uncertain. Per the germline V gene, CDR1 is GTSNPN and CDR2 is SVGIG (reference sequence). The CDR3 runs 14 residues. The V end was cut by 2 bases, the J end by 1 base, with 11 bases between. CDR3 protein: CAWSHPGGNYGYTF. Written as DNA, the CDR3 is TGTGCCTGGAGTCATCCAGGAGGTAACTATGGCTACACCTTC.

The sample holds a few counts of this clone. This chain connects TRBV6-1 to TRBJ1-1; 9 bases align to TRBD1. Germline trimming cut 4 bases from V and 4 bases from J; bases unmatched to any gene: 4. The CDR3 is 14 residues long. The germline V gene has CDR1 MNHNS and CDR2 SASEGT. The CDR3 DNA sequence: TGTGCCAGCAGTGCTGGGGACAGGGTCACTGAAGCTTTCTTT. Translation gives CASSAGDRVTEAFF.

The rearrangement joins TRBV5-1 to TRBJ2-1; 7 positions match TRBD2. Germline lookup yields CDR1 SGHRS and CDR2 YFSETQ. V dropped 6 bases and J dropped 4; count of bases not matched to a gene: 7. The CDR3 has 14 amino acids. For the CDR3, the DNA is TGCGCCAGCACTTTGGGGACTACTTACAATGAGCAGTTCTTC. It yields the protein CASTLGTTYNEQFF.